The 15 T cell receptor beta chains presented below share a single source sample, sequenced in a study of shared clonotypes between healthy human individuals (dated by TCRdb to 2018 to 2020). The receptor library was made with the immunoSEQ multiplex PCR assay. Entries here come from immuneACCESS through TCRdb and include only in-frame sequences with V and J called. Some clones fail to appear in such tables; in the studies checked, an unresolved V gene covers under half of the shortfall, and the cause of the remainder is unknown. Within this sample are over a million clones, with about 75% of them counted one time only. The top ten clonotypes cover 1.4% to 1.5% of the sample. The sample comprised memory CD4+ T cells sorted from blood. The cell subset or site label, read with the paper, signifies: CD45RA-negative fraction. The receptors derive from a man younger than 30 in good health.

The chain links TRBV5-1 to TRBJ2-7; tentatively, D is TRBD1 (6 bases). Germline assignment: CDR1 SGHRS and CDR2 YFSETQ. CDR3 length equals 16 residues. The germline V and J ends were trimmed by 0 bases and 3 bases, with 16 bases remaining between them. As DNA, the CDR3 is TGCGCCAGCAGCTTGGGTGGGACACCATCGAACTACGAGCAGTACTTC. This sequence encodes CASSLGGTPSNYEQYF.

This clone was observed a few times. The chain links TRBV5-4 to TRBJ1-2, with 10 nucleotides matching TRBD1. V gave up 4 bases and J gave up 6 bases; unmatched junction bases: 9. Germline-derived CDR1 and CDR2 are SGHNT and YYREEE (reference sequence). The CDR3 is made up of 15 amino acids. The CDR3 DNA reads as TGTGCCAGCAGCACCCGACAGGGGGCTTTTGATGGCTACACCTTC. Residues: CASSTRQGAFDGYTF.

This rearrangement joins TRBV6-5 to TRBJ1-1; 10 bases match TRBD1. Germline CDR1 and CDR2: MNHEY and SVGAGI. The V segment lost 4 bases and the J segment 11 bases; nucleotides outside the gene matches: 7. The CDR3 is 13 amino acids. CDR3 DNA sequence: TGTGCCAGCAGTTCCGACAGGGGGCTTCCGGCTTTCTTT. It translates to CASSSDRGLPAFF.

The chain joins TRBV19 to TRBJ1-5, with TRBD1 matching 8 bases. The length of the CDR3 is 12 residues. In germline, CDR1 is LNHDA, CDR2 SQIVND (reference sequence). Losses at the gene ends were 6 bases for V and 5 bases for J; bases not matched to a gene: 0. CDR3 sequence: CASRDRDQPQHF. In DNA, the CDR3 is TGTGCCAGTAGGGACAGGGATCAGCCCCAGCATTTT.

This CDR3 is CASSTSGNSYEQYF. CDR3 DNA: TGTGCCAGCAGCACTAGCGGAAACTCCTACGAGCAGTACTTC. This chain uses TRBV7-2 with TRBJ2-7; 8 bases line up with TRBD2. Germline-derived CDR1 and CDR2 are SGHTA and FQGNSA. The trim removed 5 bases at V and 0 bases at J, leaving 3 bases unmatched. The CDR3 consists of 14 residues.

The chain has TRBV9 and TRBJ1-5; 7 bases match TRBD1. This CDR3 comprises 16 residues. J was trimmed by 4 bases and V by 0 bases; bases with no gene match: 7. Per germline, CDR1 SGDLS and CDR2 YYNGEE. In DNA form, the CDR3 reads TGTGCCAGCAGCGTAGATGGTCAGGGGGGAAATCAGCCCCAGCATTTT. This sequence encodes CASSVDGQGGNQPQHF.

The chain is built from TRBV7-3 and TRBJ2-2; maybe TRBD1 (6 bases). V lost 1 base and J 3 bases, leaving 9 bases between the germline ends. This CDR3 comprises 15 residues. The germline CDR1 and CDR2 sequences are SGHTA and FQGTGA. The CDR3 bases are TGTGCCAGCAGCTTAAGGGGGCCTGACACCGGGGAGCTGTTTTTT. Amino acids: CASSLRGPDTGELFF. Variable domain in full (rest from reference TRBV7-3 and TRBJ2-2): GAGVSQTPSNKVTEKGKYVELRCDPISGHTALYWYRQSLGQGPEFLIYFQGTGAADDSGLPNDRFFAVRPEGSVSTLKIQRTERGDSAVYLCASSLRGPDTGELFFGEGSRLTVL.

The sample holds many counts of this clone. The chain carries TRBV30 and TRBJ1-2; D gene ambiguous. The CDR3 contains 13 residues. CDR1 and CDR2 from the germline V gene are GTSNPN and SVGIG (reference sequence). Trimming pared 4 bases from V and 3 bases from J, leaving 12 bases between. CDR3 sequence reads: CAWKRQNYYGYTF. DNA of the CDR3: TGTGCCTGGAAGCGGCAGAACTACTATGGCTACACCTTC. Filled out from reference TRBV30 and TRBJ1-2, the complete variable domain reads SQTIHQWPATLVQPVGSPLSLECTVEGTSNPNLYWYRQAAGRGLQLLFYSVGIGQISSEVPQNLSASRPQDRQFILSSKKLLLSDSGFYLCAWKRQNYYGYTFGSGTRLTVV.

In its sample, this clone was seen a few times. The chain links TRBV11-2 to TRBJ2-2; TRBD1 is a possible D gene (6 bases). CDR1 and CDR2 (germline): SGHAT, FQNNGV. This CDR3 spans 14 amino acids. V was cut by 6 bases and J by 1 base, with 9 bases left in between. The CDR3 here is CASRRQENTGELFF. The CDR3 nucleotides read TGTGCCAGCAGGAGACAGGAGAACACCGGGGAGCTGTTTTTT. Full variable domain (rest looked up from reference TRBV11-2 and TRBJ2-2): EAGVAQSPRYKIIEKRQSVAFWCNPISGHATLYWYQQILGQGPKLLIQFQNNGVVDDSQLPKDRFSAERLKGVDSTLKIQPAKLEDSAVYLCASRRQENTGELFFGEGSRLTVL.

V gene TRBV19 combines with J gene TRBJ2-5, with D hard to call. Trimming stripped 5 bases from V and 1 base from J, with 17 bases between. The CDR3 runs to 16 residues. Germline CDR1 reads LNHDA; CDR2 reads SQIVND (reference sequence). CDR3 in DNA: TGTGCCAGTAGTGGCTTAGGGATCGGCGGCCAAGAGACCCAGTACTTC. It encodes CASSGLGIGGQETQYF.

The CDR3 is CASRAGMEQFF. The CDR3 region has the DNA TGTGCCAGCAGAGCGGGGATGGAGCAGTTCTTC. The J gene is TRBJ2-1, the V gene TRBV6-5, with 7 bases identical to TRBD2. V was pared by 6 bases and J by 10 bases, with 3 bases of the junction left unmatched. Germline assignment: CDR1 MNHEY and CDR2 SVGAGI. CDR3 length equals 11 residues.

The J gene is TRBJ2-2, the V gene TRBV7-3; tentatively, D is TRBD1 (5 bases). The ends were cut back, 1 base at V and 1 base at J, with 7 bases in the middle. Germline V gives CDR1 SGHTA, CDR2 FQGTGA. This CDR3 region has 15 residues. CDR3 in DNA: TGTGCCAGCAGCTTAAGCAGGGAGAACACCGGGGAGCTGTTTTTT. It encodes CASSLSRENTGELFF.

The rearrangement uses TRBV30 and TRBJ2-5; possibly TRBD2 for D (6 bases). The germline CDR1 and CDR2 sequences are GTSNPN and SVGIG (reference sequence). CDR3 length: 13 amino acids. With 4 bases removed from V and 4 bases from J, the gap between germline ends came to 13 bases. The CDR3 coding sequence is TGTGCCTGGAACGGCGGGAACGGAGAGACCCAGTACTTC. It codes for CAWNGGNGETQYF.

The chain carries TRBV27 and TRBJ2-2; possibly TRBD2 for D (5 bases). V was clipped by 5 bases and J by 4 bases, with 14 bases between them. Germline assignment: CDR1 MNHEY and CDR2 SMNVEV (reference sequence). This CDR3 has 15 amino acids. The CDR3 nucleotides read TGTGCCAGCAGTATGACGGACTTGGGCACCGGGGAGCTGTTTTTT. Translation gives CASSMTDLGTGELFF.

The chain joins TRBV6-5 to TRBJ2-7; TRBD1 might be the D (5 bases). Germline CDR1 reads MNHEY; CDR2 reads SVGAGI. The CDR3 has 13 amino acids. Trimming took off 5 bases at V and 6 bases at J, with 14 bases between the two ends. The CDR3 DNA reads TGTGCCAGCAGTGCAGACCGACAGATCGAGCAGTACTTC. This translates into CASSADRQIEQYF.